The next 30 T cell receptor beta chains were all read from a single sample in a study of regulatory T cells in long-lasting Graves disease. Relying on iRepertoire HTBI primers and Arm-PCR of CDR3 regions, the team built TCR beta libraries. TCRdb re-analysed the multiplex PCR reads in MiXCR, keeping a single row per CDR3 protein. The sample consists of approximately 350,000 distinct CDR3 sequences, over 15% of them appearing once. Documented time point: newly diagnosed GD, antithyroid drugs for less than 3 months. PBMC RNA served as the TCR library source. This sample was also put to use in a study of T cells in Graves' hyperthyroidism and ophthalmopathy.

This material consisted of peripheral blood mononuclear cells (PBMCs), taken at new diagnosis, from a patient treated with antithyroid drugs. These receptor sequences come from a man aged 40-49 years with Graves disease.

The chain is built from TRBV6-2 or TRBV6-3 and TRBJ1-2; D ambiguous. The length of the CDR3 is 14 residues. The V end was cut by 6 bases, the J end by 6 bases, with 17 bases between. Germline assignment: CDR1 MNHEY and CDR2 SVGEGT. In nucleotides, the CDR3 is TGTGCCAGCAGCCAAGATCGGGATCAGAATGGCTACACCTTC. Protein sequence: CASSQDRDQNGYTF.

The gene calls are TRBV20-1 and TRBJ2-3; the D is unclear. There are 12 residues in the CDR3. Germline V gives CDR1 DFQATT, CDR2 SNEGSKA (reference sequence). Trimming took 3 bases from V and 5 from J, leaving 9 bases between them. CDR3 bases: TGCAGTGCTAGTGCGGTCCTAGATACGCAGTATTTT. It codes for CSASAVLDTQYF.

Here the CDR3 reads CASSARGGEQYF. The CDR3 bases are TGTGCCAGCAGCGCCCGGGGGGGCGAGCAGTACTTC. V is TRBV7-9 and J is TRBJ2-7; 8 bases align to TRBD2. The J segment lost 6 bases and the V segment lost 5 bases, leaving 3 bases of the junction unmatched. The germline V gene has CDR1 SEHNR and CDR2 FQNEAQ (reference sequence). CDR3 length: 12 amino acids.

With regard to this clonotype: A read error is possible here, since a much larger clone lies one base away. The genes are TRBV12-3 or TRBV12-4 and TRBJ2-1; D perhaps matches TRBD1 (5 bases). The CDR3 is 15 residues long. Between the trimmed V and J ends, which lost 6 bases and 6 bases, there was a span of 18 bases. This CDR3 reads CASSPAQVLTNEQFF. CDR3 coding DNA: TGTGCCAGCAGCCCTGCACAGGTCCTAACCAATGAGCAGTTCTTC.

V is TRBV20-1 and J is TRBJ1-3, with 9 bases lining up with TRBD1. This CDR3 is built from 17 residues. The germline V gene encodes CDR1 DFQATT and CDR2 SNEGSKA (reference sequence). Trimming cost V 6 bases and J 6 bases; bases outside gene matches: 18. In nucleotides, the CDR3 is TGCAGTGCCCGCCAAGGCCGAACCGGGACAGGGACAAACACCATATATTTT. This encodes CSARQGRTGTGTNTIYF.

This clonotype showed up many times. The chain joins TRBV12-3 or TRBV12-4 to TRBJ1-6; possible D gene TRBD1, 5 bases. Trimming took 6 bases from V and 7 from J, leaving 13 bases between them. CDR3 length: 14 amino acids. CDR3 coding DNA: TGTGCCAGCAGACAACAGGCCAGGAATTCACCCCTCCACTTT. It is translated as CASRQQARNSPLHF.

Many counts were recorded for this clonotype. The J gene is TRBJ2-7, the V gene TRBV5-4, with D possibly TRBD1 on 6 matching bases. The CDR3 covers 13 residues. V was trimmed by 5 bases and J by 0 bases, leaving 9 bases between them. CDR1 and CDR2 (germline): SGHNT, YYREEE (reference sequence). CDR3 sequence: CASRGADSYEQYF. CDR3 DNA sequence: TGTGCCAGCAGGGGGGCGGACTCCTACGAGCAGTACTTC.

This clonotype appeared many times. V gene TRBV11-2 combines with J gene TRBJ2-7, with D possibly matching TRBD2 (6 bases). The CDR3 covers 13 residues. Germline CDR1 reads SGHAT; CDR2 reads FQNNGV. Trimming took off 5 bases at V and 7 bases at J, with 15 bases between the two ends. CDR3 loop: CASSAGTEGEQYF. As DNA, the CDR3 is TGTGCCAGCAGCGCCGGGACGGAGGGTGAGCAGTACTTC.

This sequence joins TRBV9 and TRBJ2-7; TRBD2 might be the D (5 bases). The germline V gene encodes CDR1 SGDLS and CDR2 YYNGEE. The CDR3 loop spans 16 amino acids. Trimming left V 0 bases short and J 3 bases short, with 16 bases between. Here the CDR3 reads CASSVGENIYRYEQYF. As DNA, the CDR3 is TGTGCCAGCAGCGTAGGGGAGAATATCTACCGCTACGAGCAGTACTTC. The entire variable domain, with the rest obtained from reference TRBV9 and TRBJ2-7, is as follows: DSGVTQTPKHLITATGQRVTLRCSPRSGDLSVYWYQQSLDQGLQFLIQYYNGEERAKGNILERFSAQQFPDLHSELNLSSLELGDSALYFCASSVGENIYRYEQYFGPGTRLTVT.

This clonotype occurred many times. J is TRBJ1-2 and V is TRBV20-1; TRBD1 might be the D (5 bases). Per the germline V gene, CDR1 is DFQATT and CDR2 is SNEGSKA (reference sequence). This CDR3 comprises 12 residues. V was trimmed by 3 bases and J by 6 bases, leaving 11 bases between them. CDR3 DNA: TGCAGTGCTAGTCGGAGGGGACATGGCTACACCTTC. Encoded protein: CSASRRGHGYTF.

The chain recombines TRBV19 with TRBJ2-3, with D tentatively TRBD1 (6 bases). This CDR3 has 17 residues. V lost 5 bases and J 1 base, leaving 19 bases between the germline ends. Germline V gives CDR1 LNHDA, CDR2 SQIVND (reference sequence). CDR3 in amino acids: CASSPGTLSFRTDTQYF. In DNA form, the CDR3 reads TGTGCCAGTAGTCCCGGGACACTGAGCTTTCGCACAGATACGCAGTATTTT.

V and J are TRBV18 and TRBJ2-2; D is ambiguous. The germline V gene has CDR1 KGHSH and CDR2 LQKENI. This CDR3 is 16 amino acids long. V shed 2 bases and J shed 0 bases, with 10 bases lying between them. CDR3 DNA: TGTGCCAGCTCACCAATAGCAGTCGCGAACACCGGGGAGCTGTTTTTT. Protein product: CASSPIAVANTGELFF.

This clonotype was seen many times. V is TRBV6-1 and J is TRBJ1-5; D uncertain. The germline V and J ends were trimmed by 8 bases and 2 bases, with 10 bases remaining between them. Germline CDR1 is MNHNS and CDR2 is SASEGT. CDR3 length equals 13 residues. The CDR3 bases are TGTGCCAGCCGGGAGAGGGGCAATCAGCCCCAGCATTTT. It specifies CASRERGNQPQHF.

This clonotype was found many times. The chain is built from TRBV9 and TRBJ1-1; maybe TRBD1 (6 bases). The CDR3 runs 14 residues. V was trimmed by 4 bases and J by 0 bases, leaving 10 bases between them. CDR1 SGDLS and CDR2 YYNGEE come from the germline V gene. The chain's CDR3 is CASSIGTLNTEAFF. Here the CDR3 DNA reads TGTGCCAGCAGCATTGGGACATTGAACACTGAAGCTTTCTTT.

This clonotype occurred many times. The gene calls are TRBV5-6 and TRBJ2-5, with TRBD2 matching over 12 bases. V dropped 3 bases and J dropped 5; count of bases not matched to a gene: 5. Germline lookup yields CDR1 SGHDT and CDR2 YYEEEE. This CDR3 contains 15 residues. The CDR3 DNA sequence: TGTGCCAGCAGCTCTAGCGGGGGGGCCAGGGAGACCCAGTACTTC. Encoded protein: CASSSSGGARETQYF.

This clonotype was seen ten or more times. V gene TRBV5-1 combines with J gene TRBJ2-3; D unresolved. V lost 4 bases, J lost 6 bases, and 15 bases lay in between. CDR3 length equals 14 residues. Per germline, CDR1 SGHRS and CDR2 YFSETQ. In nucleotides, the CDR3 is TGCGCCAGCAGCCCCATGGGTTCCGTGGATACGCAGTATTTT. It encodes CASSPMGSVDTQYF. The whole variable domain, filled in from reference TRBV5-1 and TRBJ2-3, reads KAGVTQTPRYLIKTRGQQVTLSCSPISGHRSVSWYQQTPGQGLQFLFEYFSETQRNKGNFPGRFSGRQFSNSRSEMNVSTLELGDSALYLCASSPMGSVDTQYFGPGTRLTVL.

The chain couples TRBV6-1 to TRBJ1-1, with TRBD1 matching over 8 bases. This CDR3 spans 14 amino acids. J was trimmed by 1 base and V by 7 bases; bases with no gene match: 5. Germline V gene lookup returns CDR1 MNHNS and CDR2 SASEGT. CDR3 in DNA: TGTGCCAGCAATAACGACAGGGGGAACACTGAAGCTTTCTTT. Its protein product is CASNNDRGNTEAFF.

In its sample, this clonotype was seen many times. The CDR3 coding sequence is TGCAGTGCTAGAGATCCCAGCTTGGGAGAGACCCAGTACTTC. Translation gives CSARDPSLGETQYF. This sequence joins TRBV20-1 and TRBJ2-5, with D uncertain. The CDR3 runs 14 residues. Germline lookup yields CDR1 DFQATT and CDR2 SNEGSKA (reference sequence). Trimming left V 0 bases short and J 4 bases short, with 12 bases between.

Many counts were recorded for this clonotype. The V and J genes are TRBV2 and TRBJ1-6, with D possibly being TRBD1 (6 bases). Germline assignment: CDR1 SNHLY and CDR2 FYNNEI. The CDR3 is 14 amino acids. V was clipped by 1 base and J by 7 bases, with 8 bases between them. CDR3 in amino acids: CASSEEGGNSPLHF. The CDR3 region has the DNA TGTGCCAGCAGTGAAGAGGGGGGGAATTCACCCCTCCACTTT.

Many counts were recorded for this clonotype. The CDR3 coding sequence is TGTGCCAGCAGTTTTGGTAGCACAGATACGCAGTATTTT. Its translation is CASSFGSTDTQYF. The chain carries TRBV12-3 or TRBV12-4 and TRBJ2-3, with unresolved D. The CDR3 contains 13 residues. Trimming removed 3 bases at V and 0 bases at J, with 4 bases between.

This chain connects TRBV20-1 to TRBJ2-2, with D perhaps TRBD1 (5 bases). Per the germline V gene, CDR1 is DFQATT and CDR2 is SNEGSKA (reference sequence). This CDR3 has 13 amino acids. Trimming left V 3 bases short and J 7 bases short, with 12 bases between. This CDR3 reads CSASPLTGGELFF. The CDR3 DNA reads TGCAGTGCTAGTCCCCTCACAGGCGGGGAGCTGTTTTTT.

About this clonotype itself: Its ends do not fully match the called genes, so a read error is possible. Here the CDR3 DNA reads TGTGCCAGCAGCCAAGCAGGAATGTATGGCTACACCTTC. As protein: CASSQAGMYGYTF. The chain recombines TRBV4-1 with TRBJ1-2; D gene unclear. This CDR3 has 13 residues. Looked up from germline, CDR1 is MGHRA and CDR2 is YSYEKL.

This clonotype was counted a few times. The chain combines TRBV11-2 with TRBJ1-4, with D perhaps matching TRBD1 (5 bases). The germline gives CDR1 SGHAT, CDR2 FQNNGV. The CDR3 contains 15 residues. With 1 base removed from V and 6 bases from J, the gap between germline ends came to 12 bases. The CDR3 DNA is TGTGCCAGCAGCTTAGCACCCGACAGCCATGAAAAACTGTTTTTT. This codes for CASSLAPDSHEKLFF.

This clonotype was recorded many times. This chain connects TRBV15 to TRBJ1-1; D is unresolved. This CDR3 spans 15 amino acids. Germline loops: CDR1 LNHNV, CDR2 YYDKDF (reference sequence). V lost 3 bases and J lost 0, with 11 bases in between. The CDR3 is CATSSFGSMNTEAFF. For the CDR3, the DNA is TGTGCCACCAGCAGCTTCGGATCCATGAACACTGAAGCTTTCTTT.

Only a few counts were recorded for this clonotype. The chain combines TRBV6-1 with TRBJ2-2, with TRBD1 matching over 9 bases. The CDR3 covers 16 residues. After removal of 6 bases from V and 5 bases from J, the junction contained 10 bases not matched to a gene. Germline V CDR1 and CDR2: MNHNS, SASEGT. The CDR3 sequence: CASRPPGQGLTGELFF. Written as DNA, the CDR3 is TGTGCCAGCAGGCCCCCGGGACAGGGTTTAACCGGGGAGCTGTTTTTT.

This clonotype was counted only a few times. V usage is TRBV7-2 and J usage is TRBJ2-3; the D is unclear. The germline V and J ends were trimmed by 2 bases and 3 bases, with 15 bases remaining between them. The germline gives CDR1 SGHTA, CDR2 FQGNSA. This CDR3 contains 16 residues. CDR3 DNA: TGTGCCAGCAGCTTACTCCTGGCAGCCCGAACAGATACGCAGTATTTT. Encoded protein: CASSLLLAARTDTQYF.

The chain recombines TRBV4-2 with TRBJ2-1; TRBD2 matches at 9 bases. Germline CDR1 LGHNA, CDR2 YNFKEQ. CDR3 length equals 16 residues. The V segment lost 0 bases and the J segment 6 bases; nucleotides outside the gene matches: 6. The CDR3 DNA follows: TGTGCCAGCAGCCAAGATTGGCGGGGGGGCGGCAATGAGCAGTTCTTC. Its protein product is CASSQDWRGGGNEQFF.

This clonotype was detected ten times or more. The chain uses TRBV18 and TRBJ2-7, with D possibly TRBD2 on 5 matching bases. Germline CDR1 reads KGHSH; CDR2 reads LQKENI. V was cut by 3 bases and J by 9 bases, with 24 bases left in between. The length of the CDR3 is 16 residues. The CDR3 nucleotides are TGTGCCAGCTCACCTTCTGCCGGGAACAGAATGATGGGGCAGTACTTC. Translation gives CASSPSAGNRMMGQYF.

This clonotype has at least ten counts. V usage is TRBV18 and J usage is TRBJ2-7; 7 positions agree with TRBD1. With V trimmed by 3 bases and J by 2 bases, 7 bases remained unmatched. Germline lookup yields CDR1 KGHSH and CDR2 LQKENI. The CDR3 extends over 15 amino acids. The CDR3 sequence is CASSPNLGTAYEQYF. In DNA form, the CDR3 reads TGTGCCAGCTCACCGAACCTTGGGACAGCCTACGAGCAGTACTTC.

Ten or more counts support this clonotype. One junction end does not reproduce the germline sequence, and a read error may be involved. The J gene is TRBJ2-5, the V gene TRBV11-3, with TRBD2 matching 12 bases. CDR1 is SGHNT, CDR2 YENEEA, per germline. The CDR3 sequence is 12 residues long. CDR3 loop: CKGGLAGETQYF. The CDR3 nucleotides are TGCAAGGGGGGACTAGCGGGAGAGACCCAGTACTTC.